This TCR beta chain was obtained from a study of patients with pleural tuberculosis. Trimming stripped 5 bases from V and 4 bases from J, with 14 bases between. The CDR3 extends over 14 amino acids. CDR1 is SNHLY, CDR2 FYNNEI, per germline. This clonotype was counted many times. MiXCR, run by TCRdb on the reads, gives a single entry per CDR3 protein. The sample contains about 50,000 distinct CDR3 sequences, under 8.5% of which appear only once. V gene TRBV2 combines with J gene TRBJ1-1; D uncertain. The TCR comes from a human donor with pleural tuberculosis. The CDR3 DNA sequence: TGTGCCAGCAGTCCTCTCCGGGAGGCCACTGAAGCTTTCTTT. It is translated as CASSPLREATEAFF.